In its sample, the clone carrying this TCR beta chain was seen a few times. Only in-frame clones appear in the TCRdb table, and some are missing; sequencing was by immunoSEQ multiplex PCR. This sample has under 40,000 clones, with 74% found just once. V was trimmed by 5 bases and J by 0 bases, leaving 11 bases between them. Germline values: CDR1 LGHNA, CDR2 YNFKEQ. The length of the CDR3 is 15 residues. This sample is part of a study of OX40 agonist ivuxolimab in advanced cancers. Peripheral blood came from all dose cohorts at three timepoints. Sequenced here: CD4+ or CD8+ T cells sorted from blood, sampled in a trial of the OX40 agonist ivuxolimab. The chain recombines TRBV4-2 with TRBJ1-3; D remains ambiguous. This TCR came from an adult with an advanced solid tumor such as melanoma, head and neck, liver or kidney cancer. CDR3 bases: TGTGCCAGCAGCTTAACCACTTACTCTGGAAACACCATATATTTT. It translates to CASSLTTYSGNTIYF.